This T cell receptor beta chain derives from a study of response to subunit inactivated influenza vaccine. TCRdb ran MiXCR on the RT-PCR reads and lists one entry per CDR3 protein. The sample has hundreds of thousands of distinct CDR3 sequences, roughly 10% seen once. The germline V and J ends were trimmed by 3 bases and 7 bases, with 16 bases remaining between them. From germline, CDR1 is LNHDA and CDR2 SQIVND (reference sequence). The CDR3 contains 15 residues. These same records also appear under a second study, on T cells expressing NK-cell markers. That source adds: Generation of TCR beta cDNA was performed by 5'RACE template switching incorporating UMIs.

This receptor was obtained from a man between 50 and 59 years old who received an inactivated influenza vaccine. The rearrangement joins TRBV19 to TRBJ1-5, with D unresolved. The sample was PBMCs from blood, taken on the day of vaccination. The CDR3 reads CASSILGRPHQPQHF. Written as DNA, the CDR3 is TGTGCCAGTAGTATCCTTGGACGACCCCACCAGCCCCAGCATTTT.